The entry below gives a single T cell receptor (beta chain) sequence along with its context. What it recognizes is unknown. The entry originates in a study of identical twins. General study findings and limits: For out-of-frame beta sequences, excess twin sharing was weaker.

TCRdb re-derived calls from the 5' RACE reads in MiXCR, one entry per CDR3 protein. There are about 690,000 distinct CDR3 sequences in the sample; about 20% occur only once, and 4.3% lies in the top ten. These data were also reused for a study on T cells expressing NK-cell markers. In that study: In the group of eight sequenced donors, seven were HCMV-seropositive and one was seronegative. For several experiments, T cell sorting was restricted to the alpha-beta TCR population by means of an anti-gamma-delta TCR antibody.

The sequencing input was PBMCs. This clonotype originated in a young woman in good health.

CDR3 bases: TGCAGTGCCCCGGGACAGGGCGGCAATGAGCAGTTCTTC. Translating it yields CSAPGQGGNEQFF. The V call is TRBV20-1, the J call TRBJ2-1, with TRBD1 matching 9 bases. Trimming removed 6 bases from V and 6 bases from J; junction bases left unmatched: 6. Germline assignment: CDR1 DFQATT and CDR2 SNEGSKA (reference sequence). This CDR3 has 13 amino acids.